Listed here are 30 T cell receptor beta chains from one sample, sequenced in a study of T-cell memory formation after mild COVID-19. TCRdb used MiXCR to reprocess the 5' RACE reads, holding one entry per CDR3 protein. In the table there are approximately 490,000 distinct CDR3 sequences, just over 20% of which are singletons. The sequencing sample was made of PBMCs or a T cell subset sorted from them (not recorded which). All receptors derive from an adult woman who had mild COVID-19 (a few samples of this study predate the infection). Cell type and time point are not known.

This clonotype was observed a few times. This chain connects TRBV7-9 to TRBJ2-7; 8 nucleotides agree with TRBD2. V was clipped by 6 bases and J by 11 bases; unmatched bases: 21. CDR3 length: 16 amino acids. Germline CDR1 and CDR2: SEHNR and FQNEAQ (reference sequence). In DNA form, the CDR3 reads TGTGCCAGCAGTCCTGACATAGCGGGACTCGGGTCTCGGAAGTACTTC. Its translation: CASSPDIAGLGSRKYF.

This chain connects TRBV6-1 to TRBJ2-7; 7 nucleotides align to TRBD1. The V segment lost 7 bases and the J segment 2 bases; nucleotides outside the gene matches: 5. The CDR3 has 13 residues. Germline lookup yields CDR1 MNHNS and CDR2 SASEGT. The CDR3 sequence is CASTRTGPYEQYF. The CDR3 nucleotides are TGTGCCAGCACGCGGACAGGACCCTACGAGCAGTACTTC.

This clonotype occurred a few times. J is TRBJ1-1 and V is TRBV6-2 or TRBV6-3; D gene uncertain. Trimming left V 6 bases short and J 6 bases short, with 17 bases between. Germline V gene lookup returns CDR1 MNHEY and CDR2 SVGEGT. CDR3 length equals 14 residues. The CDR3 DNA is TGTGCCAGCAGGAAGGAGCTTAGGAGCCCTGAAGCTTTCTTT. Translating it yields CASRKELRSPEAFF.

The chain couples TRBV12-3 or TRBV12-4 to TRBJ2-5, with 10 bases matching TRBD2. J was trimmed by 2 bases and V by 4 bases; bases with no gene match: 7. The CDR3 sequence is 16 residues long. The CDR3 loop reads CASSSARTSGQETQYF. CDR3 sequence (DNA): TGTGCCAGCAGTTCTGCGAGGACTAGCGGTCAAGAGACCCAGTACTTC.

CDR3 region: CASSSLYRRGTDTQYF. The DNA for the CDR3 is TGTGCCAGCAGCTCGCTCTACAGGAGGGGCACAGATACGCAGTATTTT. V and J are TRBV11-2 and TRBJ2-3; maybe TRBD2 (6 bases). Germline V gene lookup returns CDR1 SGHAT and CDR2 FQNNGV. Trimming pared 4 bases from V and 1 base from J, leaving 15 bases between. This CDR3 is built from 16 residues.

In this sample, this clonotype turned up a few times. V usage is TRBV29-1 and J usage is TRBJ2-7; TRBD2 agrees at 10 bases. J gave up 0 bases and V 6 bases, and 2 bases lay outside the gene matches. CDR3 length equals 13 residues. The germline V gene has CDR1 SQVTM and CDR2 ANQGSEA. DNA for the CDR3: TGCAGCGTCGGGACTAGCGTCTCCTACGAGCAGTACTTC. Residues: CSVGTSVSYEQYF.

This clonotype was detected a few times. The rearrangement joins TRBV6-1 to TRBJ2-7; 12 nucleotides agree with TRBD1. CDR1 is MNHNS and CDR2 is SASEGT in the germline V gene. V shed 3 bases and J 2 bases; nucleotides not matched to a gene: 5. CDR3 length equals 16 residues. The CDR3 here is CASSDTGQGATYEQYF. The DNA of the CDR3 is TGTGCCAGCAGTGACACGGGACAGGGGGCTACCTACGAGCAGTACTTC.

This clonotype was counted only a few times. The V and J genes are TRBV12-3 or TRBV12-4 and TRBJ1-5; 7 bases are a match to TRBD1. CDR3 length equals 15 residues. V lost 2 bases, J lost 3 bases, and 4 bases stayed unmatched. The CDR3 DNA reads TGTGCCAGCAGTTTAAGACAGGGAACCAATCAGCCCCAGCATTTT. It translates to CASSLRQGTNQPQHF.

This clonotype was picked up a small number of times. The chain has TRBV29-1 and TRBJ2-1; 9 bases agree with TRBD1. The CDR3 contains 13 residues. The V segment lost 5 bases and the J segment 6 bases; nucleotides outside the gene matches: 5. Germline lookup yields CDR1 SQVTM and CDR2 ANQGSEA. The CDR3 loop is CSVSGTGRNEQFF. The CDR3, as DNA: TGCAGCGTTTCCGGGACAGGGCGCAATGAGCAGTTCTTC.

The genes are TRBV20-1 and TRBJ2-7; tentatively, D is TRBD2 (5 bases). This CDR3 comprises 14 residues. The germline V and J ends were trimmed by 6 bases and 4 bases, with 19 bases remaining between them. Germline values: CDR1 DFQATT, CDR2 SNEGSKA (reference sequence). The CDR3 sequence: CSARSELREYEQYF. CDR3 bases: TGCAGTGCCAGGTCGGAGCTGAGGGAATACGAGCAGTACTTC.

This chain links TRBV5-1 with TRBJ2-7, with D perhaps matching TRBD2 (6 bases). V was pared by 2 bases and J by 6 bases, with 9 bases between. CDR1 and CDR2 from the germline V gene are SGHRS and YFSETQ. The CDR3 runs 12 residues. CDR3 loop: CASSFSEGEQYF. Written as DNA, the CDR3 is TGCGCCAGCAGCTTCTCGGAGGGCGAGCAGTACTTC.

The J gene is TRBJ1-1, the V gene TRBV15; TRBD1 might be the D (5 bases). The CDR3 runs to 16 residues. The germline V gene has CDR1 LNHNV and CDR2 YYDKDF (reference sequence). The germline V and J ends were trimmed by 1 base and 7 bases, with 19 bases remaining between them. The CDR3 DNA reads TGTGCCACCAGCAGAGCTGGGGCCGGCGGCTCGGTTGAAGCTTTCTTT. Protein product: CATSRAGAGGSVEAFF. Looking up the rest from reference TRBV15 and TRBJ1-1 gives the full variable domain: DAMVIQNPRYQVTQFGKPVTLSCSQTLNHNVMYWYQQKSSQAPKLLFHYYDKDFNNEADTPDNFQSRRPNTSFCFLDIRSPGLGDTAMYLCATSRAGAGGSVEAFFGQGTRLTVV.

The gene calls are TRBV27 and TRBJ1-5; 10 bases map to TRBD1. The germline V gene encodes CDR1 MNHEY and CDR2 SMNVEV (reference sequence). V gave up 4 bases and J gave up 4 bases; unmatched junction bases: 13. The CDR3 extends over 18 amino acids. The CDR3 sequence is CASSSLSSPGQGNQPQHF. The CDR3 DNA reads as TGTGCCAGCAGTTCCCTAAGCAGCCCGGGACAGGGGAATCAGCCCCAGCATTTT.

The chain recombines TRBV30 with TRBJ2-5; no definite D call. Germline loops: CDR1 GTSNPN, CDR2 SVGIG (reference sequence). This CDR3 comprises 14 residues. Trimming removed 0 bases at V and 2 bases at J, with 10 bases between. The CDR3 sequence is CAWSVITLQETQYF. The CDR3 coding sequence is TGTGCCTGGAGTGTAATCACACTACAAGAGACCCAGTACTTC.

This clonotype was counted between two and nine times. CDR3 coding DNA: TGTGCCATCAGTGAGGGTAGCGGGAGTTACAATGAGCAGTTCTTC. It codes for CAISEGSGSYNEQFF. V gene TRBV10-3 combines with J gene TRBJ2-1; the match to TRBD2 covers 9 bases. V dropped 2 bases and J dropped 4; count of bases not matched to a gene: 3. CDR1 ENHRY and CDR2 SYGVKD come from the germline V gene. This CDR3 contains 15 residues.

This clonotype occurred a few times. The DNA of the CDR3 is TGTGCCACGGTAGCGGGGAGCACAGATACGCAGTATTTT. Its translation is CATVAGSTDTQYF. The gene calls are TRBV7-9 and TRBJ2-3; 8 bases match TRBD2. CDR1 is SEHNR, CDR2 FQNEAQ, per germline (reference sequence). V dropped 10 bases and J dropped 0; count of bases not matched to a gene: 3. The CDR3 totals 13 residues.

This clonotype was detected only a few times. This sequence joins TRBV11-3 and TRBJ1-3, with 8 nucleotides matching TRBD1. Germline V gene data show CDR1 as SGHNT and CDR2 as YENEEA. With 5 bases clipped from V and 1 base from J, the junction kept 7 bases outside the gene matches. This CDR3 region has 16 residues. The chain's CDR3 is CASSAGGLKSGNTIYF. The CDR3 DNA follows: TGTGCCAGCAGCGCAGGGGGCCTTAAATCTGGAAACACCATATATTTT. Drawing the rest from reference TRBV11-3 and TRBJ1-3, the complete variable domain is EAGVVQSPRYKIIEKKQPVAFWCNPISGHNTLYWYLQNLGQGPELLIRYENEEAVDDSQLPKDRFSAERLKGVDSTLKIQPAELGDSAVYLCASSAGGLKSGNTIYFGEGSWLTVV.

The V gene is TRBV15, the J gene TRBJ2-3; D is ambiguous. V lost 1 base and J lost 2, with 4 bases in between. Germline V lookup: CDR1 LNHNV, CDR2 YYDKDF (reference sequence). There are 13 residues in the CDR3. As DNA, the CDR3 is TGTGCCACCAGCAGAGTTGCCACAGATACGCAGTATTTT. This gives the protein CATSRVATDTQYF. Full variable domain (remainder filled in from reference TRBV15 and TRBJ2-3): DAMVIQNPRYQVTQFGKPVTLSCSQTLNHNVMYWYQQKSSQAPKLLFHYYDKDFNNEADTPDNFQSRRPNTSFCFLDIRSPGLGDTAMYLCATSRVATDTQYFGPGTRLTVL.

This clonotype has more than one count but fewer than ten. V gene TRBV19 combines with J gene TRBJ1-5, with a tentative D call TRBD1 (5 bases). Germline V lookup: CDR1 LNHDA, CDR2 SQIVND (reference sequence). The CDR3 spans 16 residues. Between the trimmed V and J ends, which lost 2 bases and 1 base, there was a span of 12 bases. CDR3 sequence: CASSILGTTSNQPQHF. In DNA form, the CDR3 reads TGTGCCAGTAGTATATTAGGGACGACGAGCAATCAGCCCCAGCATTTT.

This clonotype was seen a handful of times. V gene TRBV7-9 combines with J gene TRBJ2-2; 7 positions match TRBD1. Germline CDR1 is SEHNR and CDR2 is FQNEAQ (reference sequence). CDR3 length: 13 amino acids. V lost 5 bases to trimming and J lost 7 bases; unmatched junction nucleotides: 4. DNA for the CDR3: TGTGCCAGCAGCAGGGACAGCGGCGGGGAGCTGTTTTTT. This encodes CASSRDSGGELFF.

This clonotype has more than one count but fewer than ten. The CDR3 DNA is TGTGCCAGCAGTGAAAGTACTTTCTCCTACGAGCAGTACTTC. It specifies CASSESTFSYEQYF. V is TRBV6-1 and J is TRBJ2-7; D uncertain. This CDR3 has 14 residues. CDR1 is MNHNS, CDR2 SASEGT, per germline. Trimming shortened V by 2 bases and J by 0 bases, and 8 bases separated the two germline ends.

V is TRBV12-3 or TRBV12-4 and J is TRBJ2-1; 9 bases map to TRBD2. This CDR3 is built from 13 residues. J was trimmed by 10 bases and V by 6 bases; bases with no gene match: 7. The CDR3 DNA reads as TGTGCCAGCAGCCCCTTAGCGGGAGAGGAGCAGTTCTTC. Translation gives CASSPLAGEEQFF.

In this sample, this clonotype turned up many times. The V call is TRBV4-1, the J call TRBJ2-7; D remains ambiguous. Germline V CDR1 and CDR2: MGHRA, YSYEKL. Trimming removed 0 bases at V and 7 bases at J, with 19 bases between. The CDR3 has 16 amino acids. CDR3 amino acids: CASSQDPRRWSGEQYF. CDR3 sequence (DNA): TGCGCCAGCAGCCAAGATCCCAGGCGATGGTCTGGGGAGCAGTACTTC.

This clonotype has a handful of counts. This rearrangement joins TRBV20-1 to TRBJ2-7; tentative D call: TRBD1 (6 bases). The germline CDR1 and CDR2 sequences are DFQATT and SNEGSKA (reference sequence). This CDR3 region has 13 residues. The V and J ends lost 3 bases and 0 bases respectively, with 9 bases between them. The CDR3 region has the DNA TGCAGTGCTAGTGGACAGCGCTCCTACGAGCAGTACTTC. It yields the protein CSASGQRSYEQYF.

This rearrangement joins TRBV9 to TRBJ2-7; 9 bases are shared with TRBD1. CDR1 and CDR2 from the germline V gene are SGDLS and YYNGEE. Germline trimming cut 3 bases from V and 5 bases from J; bases unmatched to any gene: 6. This CDR3 is built from 14 residues. CDR3 DNA sequence: TGTGCCAGCAGCGCCGGGACAGGGTACCACGAGCAGTACTTC. The encoded protein is CASSAGTGYHEQYF.

In its sample, this clonotype was seen a few times. The rearrangement uses TRBV20-1 and TRBJ1-2; TRBD1 might be the D (5 bases). This CDR3 is 12 amino acids long. Trimming stripped 0 bases from V and 8 bases from J, with 10 bases between. Germline assignment: CDR1 DFQATT and CDR2 SNEGSKA (reference sequence). CDR3 nucleotides: TGCAGTGCTAGAGATTCCCGGGGCGGCTACACCTTC. It translates to CSARDSRGGYTF.

The CDR3 nucleotides read TGTGCCAGCAGTCAGACATGGAACCCATACAATGAGCAGTTCTTC. Its translation: CASSQTWNPYNEQFF. The chain links TRBV6-2 or TRBV6-3 to TRBJ2-1; D is unresolved. This CDR3 is 15 amino acids long. The V end lost 5 bases, the J end lost 4 bases, and 15 bases lay between the germline ends. Per the germline V gene, CDR1 is MNHEY and CDR2 is SVGEGT.

The chain joins TRBV5-4 to TRBJ2-5; D is unclear. The germline gives CDR1 SGHNT, CDR2 YYREEE (reference sequence). Trimming cost V 4 bases and J 5 bases, with 15 bases left between them. CDR3 length equals 14 residues. The CDR3 loop is CASSPKVSEETQYF. The CDR3 nucleotides read TGTGCCAGCAGCCCCAAGGTCTCGGAGGAGACCCAGTACTTC.

This clonotype was observed many times. The chain recombines TRBV5-1 with TRBJ1-5; D may be TRBD1 (5 bases). Trimming stripped 0 bases from V and 9 bases from J, with 16 bases between. CDR3 length: 15 residues. Looked up from germline, CDR1 is SGHRS and CDR2 is YFSETQ. CDR3 amino acids: CASSLDGTPLTPQHF. For the CDR3, the DNA is TGCGCCAGCAGCTTGGATGGGACCCCTTTGACGCCCCAGCATTTT. Filled out from reference TRBV5-1 and TRBJ1-5, the complete variable domain reads KAGVTQTPRYLIKTRGQQVTLSCSPISGHRSVSWYQQTPGQGLQFLFEYFSETQRNKGNFPGRFSGRQFSNSRSEMNVSTLELGDSALYLCASSLDGTPLTPQHFGDGTRLSIL.

This clonotype has more than one count but fewer than ten. The rearrangement uses TRBV9 and TRBJ2-3, with 7 bases aligning to TRBD2. CDR1 is SGDLS and CDR2 is YYNGEE in the germline V gene. Losses at the gene ends were 0 bases for V and 6 bases for J; bases not matched to a gene: 10. The CDR3 covers 16 residues. The CDR3 nucleotides read TGTGCCAGCAGCGTAGATAGCGGGCGGGGCTCGGATACGCAGTATTTT. Protein product: CASSVDSGRGSDTQYF.